This TCR beta chain originates from a study of monozygotic twins with inflammatory bowel disease. Study-level findings and limits: The authors note that differing immunosuppressive treatments may have added variability to patient repertoires.

About this clonotype itself: Its antigen is still unknown.

Donors each contributed one blood sample measuring around 2.5 ml. The UMIs carried a 6-nucleotide sample barcode, and they were added by template switching. TCRdb re-called the 5' RACE reads and shows each CDR3 protein once, DNA omitted. The sample table includes 350,000 to 500,000 distinct CDR3 sequences. CDR3 size: 15 residues. Per germline, CDR1 DFQATT and CDR2 SNEGSKA (reference sequence). The J gene is TRBJ1-5, the V gene TRBV20-1; TCRdb proposes TRBD1, but this gene call is untestable without DNA. The TCR sequence derives from a human donor with ulcerative colitis or Crohn's disease, or a healthy co-twin of an affected twin (not recorded which). Sequencing was done on a sample of blood. CDR3 region: CSARIRGASSQPQHF.